This paragraph covers one T cell receptor (beta chain) sequence. Its antigen is unidentified. With 2 bases clipped from V and 6 bases from J, the junction kept 4 bases outside the gene matches. Germline V gene data show CDR1 as SGHKS and CDR2 as YYEKEE (reference sequence). The CDR3 runs 14 residues. Repertoires were generated with immunoSEQ multiplex PCR, while TCRdb's copy carries only in-frame clones and drops some. The profile shows roughly 72,000 clones, about 91% of them singletons. The data stem from a study of T cell responses to AZD1222 COVID-19 vaccine. Study findings and constraints: Targets within unmutated variant regions were reportedly found for nearly half of spike-specific TCRs. No day 14 peak samples; only post-peak repertoires were characterized. Among those given AZD1222, only 6 or 7 were seropositive at baseline.

Sequenced here: peripheral blood, sampled 28 days after the second dose of the MenACWY control vaccine. This TCR was sampled from an adult who received the MenACWY meningococcal vaccine as a control. This chain connects TRBV5-5 to TRBJ1-4; 7 bases are shared with TRBD1. CDR3 in amino acids: CASSFPGQDEKLFF. The CDR3 bases are TGTGCCAGCAGCTTTCCTGGACAGGATGAAAAACTGTTTTTT. The whole variable domain, remainder taken from reference TRBV5-5 and TRBJ1-4, is DAGVTQSPTHLIKTRGQQVTLRCSPISGHKSVSWYQQVLGQGPQFIFQYYEKEERGRGNFPDRFSARQFPNYSSELNVNALLLGDSALYLCASSFPGQDEKLFFGSGTQLSVL.